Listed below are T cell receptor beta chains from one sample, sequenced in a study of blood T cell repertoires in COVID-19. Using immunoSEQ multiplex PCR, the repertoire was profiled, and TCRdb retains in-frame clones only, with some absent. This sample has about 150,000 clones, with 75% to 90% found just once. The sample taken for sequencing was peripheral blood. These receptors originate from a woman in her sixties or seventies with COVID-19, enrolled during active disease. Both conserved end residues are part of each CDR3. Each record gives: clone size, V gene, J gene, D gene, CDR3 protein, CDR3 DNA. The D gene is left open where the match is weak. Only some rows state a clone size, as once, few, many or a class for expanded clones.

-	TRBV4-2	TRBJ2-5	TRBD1	CASSQNRGQETQYF	TGTGCCAGCAGCCAAAACAGGGGCCAAGAGACCCAGTACTTC
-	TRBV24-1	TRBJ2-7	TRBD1	CATRYGGDRAYEQYF	TGTGCCACCAGGTACGGAGGGGACAGGGCCTACGAGCAGTACTTC
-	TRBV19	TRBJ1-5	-	CASSPAGHIQPQHF	TGTGCCAGTAGCCCGGCAGGCCACATACAGCCCCAGCATTTT
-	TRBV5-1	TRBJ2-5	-	CASSLSGPEQETQYF	TGCGCCAGCAGCTTGTCAGGGCCCGAACAAGAGACCCAGTACTTC
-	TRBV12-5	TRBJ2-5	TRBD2	CASGLVLGRGGVETQYF	TGTGCTAGTGGTTTGGTACTAGGGCGGGGGGGCGTGGAGACCCAGTACTTC
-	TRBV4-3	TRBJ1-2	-	CASSQSGGDLTNYGYTF	TGCGCCAGCAGCCAGTCTGGCGGGGACCTTACTAACTATGGCTACACCTTC
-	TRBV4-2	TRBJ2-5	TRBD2	CASSQDPLAGGPRETQYF	TGTGCCAGCAGCCAAGATCCACTGGCGGGGGGGCCTCGGGAGACCCAGTACTTC
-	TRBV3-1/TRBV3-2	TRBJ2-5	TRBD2	CASSQDLAGGKETQYF	TGTGCCAGCAGCCAAGACCTAGCGGGGGGCAAAGAGACCCAGTACTTC
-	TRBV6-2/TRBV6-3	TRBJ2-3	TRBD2	CASSYFLAGALTDTQYF	TGTGCCAGCAGTTACTTTCTAGCGGGGGCCCTCACAGATACGCAGTATTTT
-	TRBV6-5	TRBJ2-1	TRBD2	CASSNLAGGPNEQFF	TGTGCCAGCAGTAATCTAGCGGGGGGGCCGAATGAGCAGTTCTTC
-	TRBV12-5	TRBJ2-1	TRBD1	CASGGQPYNEQFF	TGTGCTAGTGGGGGACAGCCCTACAATGAGCAGTTCTTC
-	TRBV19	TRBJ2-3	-	CASRLDYLTDTQYF	TGTGCCAGTAGGCTAGACTACCTCACAGATACGCAGTATTTT
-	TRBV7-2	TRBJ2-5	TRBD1	CASSSTGGFNQGQYF	TGTGCCAGCAGCTCGACAGGGGGTTTTAATCAGGGCCAGTACTTC
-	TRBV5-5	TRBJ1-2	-	CASSLGQTAGYGYTF	TGTGCCAGCAGCTTGGGACAAACTGCGGGCTATGGCTACACCTTC
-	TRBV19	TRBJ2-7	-	CASSNPSSYEQYF	TGTGCCAGTAGTAATCCGAGCTCCTACGAGCAGTACTTC
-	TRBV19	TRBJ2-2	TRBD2	CASSMLAGNTGELFF	TGTGCCAGTAGTATGCTAGCGGGGAACACCGGGGAGCTGTTTTTT
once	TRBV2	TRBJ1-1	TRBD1	CASSKGQGSTEAFF	TGTGCCAGCAGTAAGGGACAGGGTAGCACTGAAGCTTTCTTT
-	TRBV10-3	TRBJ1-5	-	CASRGAGHSNQPQHF	TGTGCCTCCCGGGGGGCGGGACATAGCAATCAGCCCCAGCATTTT
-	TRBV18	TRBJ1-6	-	CASSPAGGGNNSPLHF	TGTGCCAGCTCACCAGCGGGAGGGGGGAATAATTCACCCCTCCACTTT
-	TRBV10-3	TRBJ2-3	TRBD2	CAISASGGVTDTQYF	TGTGCCATCAGTGCCAGCGGGGGGGTAACAGATACGCAGTATTTT
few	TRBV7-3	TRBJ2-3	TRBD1	CASSSTGDLDTQYF	TGTGCCAGCAGCTCCACAGGGGATTTAGATACGCAGTATTTT
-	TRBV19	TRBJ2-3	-	CASSILGGWVTDTQYF	TGTGCCAGTAGTATATTGGGGGGTTGGGTCACAGATACGCAGTATTTT
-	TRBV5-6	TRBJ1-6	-	CASSGRFGAVTNSPLHF	TGTGCCAGCAGCGGCCGGTTTGGGGCCGTAACTAATTCACCCCTCCACTTT